This T cell receptor beta chain appears in the sequencing data of a study of cytomegalovirus exposure and HLA in healthy donors (dated by TCRdb to the late 2010s). Context from the whole study: In an earlier analysis of 550 to 750 of the donors, 250 to 350 Gb of sequence data and 117 million unique TCR beta sequences from 180 million or so T cells were reported. Class I and class II HLA loci were covered by the typing at four-digit resolution. The study aimed to test whether signatures of past pathogen exposure could be identified by cataloging public T cell receptors. The study profiled the T cell repertoires of hundreds of subjects by immunosequencing and related them to cytomegalovirus serostatus. Besides the first cohort of roughly 640 subjects, a separate validation cohort made up of over 95 different subjects was used. Because of strong linkage in the cohort, roughly five DR-DQ haplotypes were treated as single units for association and clustering. Donor age, sex, ethnicity and CMV serostatus were compiled together with the repertoire data. In a later analysis, previously published TCR beta repertoires from 500 to 750 donors were re-analyzed and high-resolution HLA genotyping was added so that TCR occurrence patterns could be studied. Of the 398 genotyped donors, 65% to 90% fell in the genetic ancestry cluster associated with self-reported Caucasian donors. An earlier analysis of some 500 of the donors applied high-throughput TCR beta sequencing to assess whether each TCR beta V gene segment acted as functional or pseudogenic. On average, roughly 250,000 unique TCR beta nucleotide sequences were sequenced per donor among a few hundred genotyped donors of the cohort, with roughly 19% of those sequences being non-productive. An early release covering over 500 HLA-typed donors comprised about 290 gigabases of sequencing data and tens of millions of unique TCR sequences. In a later genetic analysis, genome-wide SNP genotypes for about three fifths of the roughly 670 donors were used, and that subset was treated as a discovery cohort. Every repertoire in the discovery cohort had been generated on one and the same sequencing platform. The number of donors typed differed by locus, with about 629-640 for A, B, C, DRB1 and DQB1, around 500 for DQA1, over 600 for DPA1, and around 460 for DPB1. To predict cytomegalovirus infection status, the study brought together high-throughput TCR immunosequencing, statistical association of individual TCRs with disease status, and machine learning. The later analysis used no new phenotypic data to find candidate immune exposures, relying instead on TCR beta sequences and their occurrence across donors.

CDR1 and CDR2, per the germline V gene, are MGHRA and YSYEKL. Trimming costs V 0 bases and J 3 bases, and their ends lie 18 bases apart. The CDR3 numbers 18 residues from cysteine through phenylalanine. Just the 54-base CDR3 DNA is kept, in frame starting at base 1. General findings and caveats noted by the study authors: According to a later genetic analysis, donors in an Asian-associated ancestry cluster had fewer N-insertions in productive TCRs than the roughly 700-donor mean. A cluster of highly shared sequence variants was judged likely to be a technical artifact of the sequencing pipeline. Linkage disequilibrium might explain the correlated functional status among segregating V segments, but an unknown experimental factor could not be excluded. CMV serostatus was the only immune exposure information available for the cohort. The classifier was reported to diagnose cytomegalovirus status with high specificity and sensitivity in both the original and validation cohorts. V-gene and J-gene trimming of TCR beta chains was associated with a missense DCLRE1C variant in a later genetic analysis, and the association was replicated in an independent cohort. This cohort had only TCR beta chains sequenced, and the lack of alpha or paired-chain data limited which features could be detected. It was suggested by the authors that the approach could potentially be generalized to other disease states and immunological phenotypes. Around 16 rarely observed V segments, including chromosome 9 orphons, were excluded from the earlier analysis of several hundred of the donors because counts were too low. When HLA alleles, especially DR and DQ, strongly co-occurred, attributing TCR associations to individual alleles was difficult. A further reported finding was that TCR beta sequences accurately predicted the HLA-A and HLA-B alleles for most subjects in the first cohort. Because the 87-base-pair reads could not distinguish some IMGT-functional V segments, including TRBV6-2 and TRBV6-3, those segments were excluded. A later analysis reported that several top co-occurrence clusters appeared linked to parvovirus B19, influenza, CMV and Epstein-Barr virus. The study gave a list of roughly 150 TCR beta chains associated with cytomegalovirus. A later analysis found that most CMV-associated TCR beta chains appeared HLA-restricted, with HLA associations seemingly driven largely by CMV exposure. In an earlier analysis of a few hundred of the donors, most TCR beta V segments were observed in productive rearrangements about 87% or about 30% of the time, broadly matching IMGT annotations. A later analysis found that HLA-associated TCR beta chains were more clonally expanded and had lower generation probabilities than equally common non-associated chains. In vitro tests confirmed that a few of the cytomegalovirus-associated TCR beta chains recognize cytomegalovirus antigens. Specific HLA alleles were associated with 15,000 to 20,000 TCR beta sequences at a false discovery rate of 0.05 in a later analysis. Roughly uniform sequencing depth across donors was assumed in presence/absence analyses, although this assumption may not hold. Across donors, most TCR sequences were observed very rarely, whereas some public TCRs were present in many individuals. Because some donors lacked HLA typing at each locus, the association tests relied only on the typed subset. In a later analysis, TCR association rates were found to vary across HLA loci, with the most associated TCRs seen for DRB1 alleles and the fewest for HLA-C alleles.

Receptor libraries were prepared by the immunoSEQ multiplex PCR assay. For the multiplex PCR, a mixture combining 60 forward primers for TCR Vbeta segments and 13 reverse primers for TCR Jbeta segments was used. A multiplex PCR assay on genomic DNA amplified the CDR3 region of rearranged TCR beta genes. On the Illumina HiSeq System, the amplified TCR beta libraries were sequenced as 87-base-pair reads. The authors' pipeline ran thus. In a later analysis, 77 million or so unique TCR beta chains were counted across the approximately 670 repertoires, and approximately 11 million of these chains were shared by at least two donors. Raw reads were error-corrected and collapsed into unique sequences with a nearest-neighbor algorithm that merged closely related sequences to remove PCR and sequencing errors. To assign V, D and J gene segments, CDR3 sequences were aligned to IMGT reference sequences. For a sequence to be retained, a match of at least six nucleotides was required to both a V gene segment and a J gene segment. Rearrangements were called productive when the CDR3 lacked stop codons and stayed in frame with V and J; all others were non-productive. CDR3 was defined by IMGT convention, running from the second conserved V-encoded cysteine to the conserved J-encoded phenylalanine. In an earlier analysis of 587 of the donors, sequences lacking an unambiguous match to a single V gene segment were excluded. An earlier analysis of 550 to 650 of the donors classified V segments as functional when productive rearrangements were above 56.7% and as segregating when the standard deviation between donors was above 5%. To diagnose cytomegalovirus status from the catalog of TCR beta chain sequences, a statistical classification framework was built. A later analysis assigned V and J genes by comparing TCR nucleotide sequences with IMGT/GENE-DB human TR gene sequences. A later analysis assigned CDR3 sequences and most-parsimonious VDJ recombination scenarios with the TCRdist pipeline. In a later analysis, each TCR beta chain was defined by its CDR3 amino acid sequence together with its V-gene family, and reads without a unique V-gene family were excluded. As a way to deal with suspected cross-contamination and a sequencing artifact, a later analysis dropped 450 to 600 nucleotide sequences that were highly shared and had low generation probability. In a later analysis, a clonal expansion index for each public chain was calculated from normalized within-repertoire ranks of inferred template counts. In a later analysis, generation probabilities were computed with a VDJ recombination model fitted to out-of-frame rearrangements, and the resulting probabilities were checked against IGoR. Hypergeometric tests were used in a later analysis to score TCR-TCR, TCR-HLA and TCR-CMV co-occurrence, with a repertoire-size bias correction applied to the TCR pairs. To estimate false discovery rates, a later analysis permuted the HLA or CMV assignments 20 times. In a later analysis, co-occurring TCRs were grouped using DBSCAN, and TCRdist sequence similarity was added for clustering within HLA-allele-positive subsets. Repertoires with fewer than 30,000 or more than 120,000 public chains, plus five repertoires with anomalous nucleotide sharing, were excluded from co-occurrence clustering. Entries here come from immuneACCESS through TCRdb and include only in-frame sequences with V and J called. Some clones fail to appear in such tables; in the studies checked, an unresolved V gene covers under half of the shortfall, and the cause of the remainder is unknown. D and trimming come from the DNA, and the V and J calls and clone size come from that table. This sample lists about 89,000 clones; around 86% were detected once. The ten largest make up roughly 9% of the sample.

This clone was counted a single time. What this receptor recognizes is not known. Within one base of it there is no much larger clone, and no base qualities were kept. The cohort consisted of 600 to 700 healthy bone marrow donors. Cohort members were all nominally healthy when sampled, although unrecorded immune exposures were likely present. The donor was CMV seropositive and was included in the group of 270 or so seropositive cohort members. A peripheral blood sample was provided by each donor, and peripheral blood mononuclear cells were used for TCR beta sequencing. Genomic DNA extraction from the blood cell samples was performed with the Qiagen DNeasy Blood Extraction Kit.

The sequenced sample was PBMCs. The sequence was collected from a man aged 25-40 years in good health and CMV-seropositive. The rearranged chain carries TRBV4-1 and TRBJ1-3; a weak D assignment points to TRBD1 (5 bases agree). The nucleotide sequence reads as follows: TGCGCCAGCAGCCAAGATTACGCTCTCAGGGTACGTGGAAACACCATATATTTT. The translation is CASSQDYALRVRGNTIYF.